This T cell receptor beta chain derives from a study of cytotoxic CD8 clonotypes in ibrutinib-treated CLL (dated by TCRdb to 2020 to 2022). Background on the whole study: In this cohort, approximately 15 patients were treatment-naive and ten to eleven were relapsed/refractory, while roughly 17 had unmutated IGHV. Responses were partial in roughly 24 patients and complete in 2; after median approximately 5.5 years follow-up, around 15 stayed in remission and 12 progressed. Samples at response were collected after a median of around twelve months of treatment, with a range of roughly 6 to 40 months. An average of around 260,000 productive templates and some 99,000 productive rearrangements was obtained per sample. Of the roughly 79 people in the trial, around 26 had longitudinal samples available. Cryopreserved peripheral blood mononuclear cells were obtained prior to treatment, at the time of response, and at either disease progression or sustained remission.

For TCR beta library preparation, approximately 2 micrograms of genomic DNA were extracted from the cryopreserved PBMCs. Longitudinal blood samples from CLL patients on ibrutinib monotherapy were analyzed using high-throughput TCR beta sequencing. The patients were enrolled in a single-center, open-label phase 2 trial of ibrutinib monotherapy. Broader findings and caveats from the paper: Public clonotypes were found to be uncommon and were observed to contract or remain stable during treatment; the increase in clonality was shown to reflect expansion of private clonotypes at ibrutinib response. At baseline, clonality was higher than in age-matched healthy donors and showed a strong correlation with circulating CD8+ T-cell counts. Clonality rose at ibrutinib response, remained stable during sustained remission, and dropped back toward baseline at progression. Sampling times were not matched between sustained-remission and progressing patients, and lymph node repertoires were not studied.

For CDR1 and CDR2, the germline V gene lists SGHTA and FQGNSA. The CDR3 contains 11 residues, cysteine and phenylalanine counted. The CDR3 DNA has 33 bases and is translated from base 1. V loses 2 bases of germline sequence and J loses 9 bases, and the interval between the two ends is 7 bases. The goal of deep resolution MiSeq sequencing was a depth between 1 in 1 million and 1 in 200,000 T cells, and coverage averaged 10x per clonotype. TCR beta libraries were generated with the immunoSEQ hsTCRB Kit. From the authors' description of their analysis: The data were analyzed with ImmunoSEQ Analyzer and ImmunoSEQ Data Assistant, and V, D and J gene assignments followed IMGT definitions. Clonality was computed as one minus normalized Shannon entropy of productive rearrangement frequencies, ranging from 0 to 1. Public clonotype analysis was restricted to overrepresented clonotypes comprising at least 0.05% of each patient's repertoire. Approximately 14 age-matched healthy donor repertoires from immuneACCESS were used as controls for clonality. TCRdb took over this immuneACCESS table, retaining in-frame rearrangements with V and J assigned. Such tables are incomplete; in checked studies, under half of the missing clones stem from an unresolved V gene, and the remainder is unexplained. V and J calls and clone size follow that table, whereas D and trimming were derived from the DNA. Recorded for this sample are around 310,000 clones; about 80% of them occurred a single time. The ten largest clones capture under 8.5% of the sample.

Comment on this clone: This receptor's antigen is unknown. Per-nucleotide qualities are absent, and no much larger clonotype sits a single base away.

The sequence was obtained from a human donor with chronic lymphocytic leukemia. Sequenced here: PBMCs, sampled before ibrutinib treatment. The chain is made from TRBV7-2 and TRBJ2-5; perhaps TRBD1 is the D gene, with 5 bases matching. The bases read TGTGCCAGCAGCTTAAAGGGGCCCCAGTACTTC. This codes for CASSLKGPQYF.